This T cell receptor (beta chain) derives from a study of post-analysis software for immune sequencing data (dated by TCRdb to between 2014 and 2017). About the full investigation: The recorded disease courses included relapsing-remitting, secondary progressive and progressive-relapsing multiple sclerosis, and some patients had no subtype annotation. A subset of samples was prepared in parallel using single-end sample barcoding, then pooled and co-amplified after Illumina adapter ligation. Patient repertoires were compared against about a dozen previously published healthy control repertoires from donors aged about 6 to 27 years.

To demonstrate the VDJtools post-analysis software, the study profiled TCR beta repertoires from the peripheral blood of about 13 young patients with multiple sclerosis. Multiple sclerosis patients were children and adolescents aged roughly 6 to 17 years. Broad study findings and their caveats: The control group was slightly older than the multiple sclerosis patient group. Multiple sclerosis patients had significantly lower normalized Chao1 diversity than controls, a result that suggests substantial peripheral T-cell clonal expansion. Direct clustering with F measure revealed strong co-clustering of samples prepared in the same batch, which led to a batch-effect correction. Significantly higher frequencies in patients than in controls were found for a handful of TRBV segments, including TRBV5-6, TRBV5-1 and TRBV20-1.

Library preparation was by PCR. The sequencer listed for this sample is Illumina HiSeq 2500. To reduce PCR and sequencing biases, unique molecular identifiers were built into the TCR beta cDNA libraries. Per 1 to 10 million input T cells, approximately 500,000 cDNA molecules were obtained, such that each molecule approximated one T cell. The patient libraries were prepared and sequenced using the same protocol as the earlier healthy control dataset. Samples belonging to the same batch were prepared together, multiplexed and sequenced on a shared HiSeq lane. As for how the authors treated the data: MIGEC was used to process the raw barcoded reads, and molecular identifier groups with only a single read were discarded before consensus assembly and CDR3 extraction. VDJtools was used for post-analysis of the clonotype tables, with diversity normalized by down-sampling every dataset to the smallest sample size. To correct batch-related cross-sample contamination, repertoire overlap clustering matched CDR3 amino acid sequences but not nucleotide sequences. TCRdb redid the processing of the public reads, applying fastp at Q25 and MiXCR, and retained in-frame beta chains. Rows are unified per CDR3 protein, each entry keeping the most common DNA and genes. These V and J calls derive from TCRdb rather than the authors' analysis. This sample holds hundreds of thousands of distinct CDR3 sequences; roughly 27% were observed only once. The ten largest clones capture approximately 0.6% of the sample.

As concerns this clonotype: Its antigen remains unidentified. Base qualities are not at hand, and no much larger clone is one base apart.

Reading the germline V gene gives CDR1 MGHRA and CDR2 YSYEKL. Cut back by 0 bases and 5 bases, the V and J ends lie 22 bases apart. The CDR3 holds 18 amino acids from the cysteine to the phenylalanine. Only the CDR3 DNA stays, 54 bases, in frame from base 1. The origin of this receptor is a girl under 18 with multiple sclerosis. Sequencing was carried out using blood. Recombination joined TRBV4-1 with TRBJ2-5; the D gene is tentatively TRBD1 or TRBD2, each matching 6 bases. The sequence in DNA is TGCGCCAGCAGCCAAGAGGAAGGAGGGGGGTTAACTAGGGAGACCCAGTACTTC. It encodes CASSQEEGGGLTRETQYF.